This is a list of T cell receptor beta chains from one sample in a study of blood T cell repertoires in COVID-19. Libraries were prepared by immunoSEQ multiplex PCR; TCRdb keeps only in-frame clonotypes and omits some of them. The data contain approximately 330,000 clones, 88% of them singletons. Input material: peripheral blood. These receptors all come from a woman between 50 and 59 years old with active or convalescent COVID-19. Each CDR3 is given with its conserved first and last residue. Each record gives: D gene, V gene, clone size, J gene, CDR3 DNA, CDR3 protein. A D gene is named only where the DNA matches it firmly. Size is stated for part of the rows, as once, few or many counts, or as a class when the clone is expanded.

NA	TRBV19	NA	TRBJ1-1	TGTGCCAGTAGCCCTTACGGGGGGGGGAACACTGAAGCTTTCTTT	CASSPYGGGNTEAFF
NA	TRBV6-2/TRBV6-3	NA	TRBJ1-5	TGTGCCAGCAGTTACAGCCGGACAGTTAGGAGCAATCAGCCCCAGCATTTT	CASSYSRTVRSNQPQHF
TRBD1	TRBV27	NA	TRBJ2-7	TGTGCCAGCAGTTTCGACAGGGGGCTCGAGCAGTACTTC	CASSFDRGLEQYF
TRBD2	TRBV2	NA	TRBJ2-4	TGTGCCAGCAGTGACCAACTAGCGGGGGGCCCCATAGCCAAAAACATTCAGTACTTC	CASSDQLAGGPIAKNIQYF
TRBD1	TRBV18	NA	TRBJ2-7	TGTGCCAGCTCACCACCAGGGACAGTCGGAGTCGACGAGCAGTACTTC	CASSPPGTVGVDEQYF
NA	TRBV5-1	few	TRBJ1-1	TGCGCCAGCAGCTTGAATCAGGGGAGGAACACTGAAGCTTTCTTT	CASSLNQGRNTEAFF
NA	TRBV7-2	few	TRBJ1-1	TGTGCCAGCAGCTCCCGCCCCCGGGGAGGAGATGAAGCTTTCTTT	CASSSRPRGGDEAFF
NA	TRBV27	NA	TRBJ2-3	TGTGCCAGCAGCATCCGAAGGGGGACAGATACGCAGTATTTT	CASSIRRGTDTQYF
TRBD1	TRBV12-3/TRBV12-4	once	TRBJ1-4	TGTGCCAGCAGGGACAGGGAAAAAGAAAAACTGTTTTTT	CASRDREKEKLFF
NA	TRBV7-2	NA	TRBJ2-7	TGTGCCAGCAGCTTAGACTTACTGGCGGGGGAGCAGTACTTC	CASSLDLLAGEQYF
NA	TRBV24-1	few	TRBJ2-1	TGTGCCACCAGTGACTCGTACAATGAGCAGTTCTTC	CATSDSYNEQFF
TRBD1	TRBV7-9	once	TRBJ1-2	TGTGCCAGCGTACGGGACAGCCTTAACTATGGCTACACCTTC	CASVRDSLNYGYTF
NA	TRBV10-3	NA	TRBJ1-2	TGTGCCATCAGTGCGGAGGGGGGCTACACCTTC	CAISAEGGYTF
TRBD2	TRBV7-2	NA	TRBJ2-3	TGTGCCAGCAGCTCCAACCTAGCGGGGGGACCCACAGATACGCAGTATTTT	CASSSNLAGGPTDTQYF
TRBD2	TRBV5-1	few	TRBJ2-5	TGCGCCAGCGCTACCGGGGGGAATGGCCAAGAGACCCAGTACTTC	CASATGGNGQETQYF
TRBD2	TRBV14	NA	TRBJ2-1	TGTGCCAGCAGCCAAGATTCCCTAGCGGGACTCTACAATGAGCAGTTCTTC	CASSQDSLAGLYNEQFF
TRBD1	TRBV18	NA	TRBJ1-5	TGTGCCAGCCGCGCGGACCGAGGGGGCGATGGTCAGCCCCAGCATTTT	CASRADRGGDGQPQHF
TRBD2	TRBV5-1	NA	TRBJ2-1	TGCGCCAGCAGCTTGCAAGGGGGACTAGTCTACAATGAGCAGTTCTTC	CASSLQGGLVYNEQFF
NA	TRBV10-3	NA	TRBJ2-3	TGTGCCATCAGTGGTCCCACAGGAATAAACACAGATACGCAGTATTTT	CAISGPTGINTDTQYF
NA	TRBV14	NA	TRBJ1-1	TGTGCCAGCAAGGCAGGGCCCGCGAACACTGAAGCTTTCTTT	CASKAGPANTEAFF
TRBD1	TRBV7-9	NA	TRBJ1-5	TGTGCCAGCAGCCCGGGACAGCACAATCAGCCCCAGCATTTT	CASSPGQHNQPQHF
TRBD2	TRBV27	NA	TRBJ2-7	TGTGCCAGCAGTTTCGGCGGGGGGCCCTACGAGCAGTACTTC	CASSFGGGPYEQYF
TRBD2	TRBV7-9	NA	TRBJ2-4	TGTGCCAGCAGCCCTAGCGGAGGAGCCAAAAACATTCAGTACTTC	CASSPSGGAKNIQYF
TRBD1	TRBV9	NA	TRBJ1-2	TGTGCCAGCAGCGTAGCGGGGGACGACAGGGTAGGTGGTGGCTACACCTTC	CASSVAGDDRVGGGYTF
TRBD2	TRBV9	few	TRBJ2-1	TGTGCCAGCAGCGTATCGACTAGCGAGTACAATGAGCAGTTCTTC	CASSVSTSEYNEQFF
NA	TRBV6-6	NA	TRBJ1-2	TGTGCCAGCTTTACAGGAATCTATGGCTACACCTTC	CASFTGIYGYTF
NA	TRBV6-5	NA	TRBJ1-1	TGTGCCAGCAGTTATCAGGGGCTGAACACTGAAGCTTTCTTT	CASSYQGLNTEAFF
NA	TRBV24-1	NA	TRBJ2-2	TGTGCCACCAGTGCGCAGGGAACCGGGGAGCTGTTTTTT	CATSAQGTGELFF
TRBD1	TRBV28	NA	TRBJ2-7	TGTGCCAGCAGTCCACCGGGACAGGGATCGGAGCAGTACTTC	CASSPPGQGSEQYF
TRBD1	TRBV30	NA	TRBJ2-2	TGTGCCTGGAGTTTCCGGGACAGGGTAACCGGGGAGCTGTTTTTT	CAWSFRDRVTGELFF
NA	TRBV6-5	NA	TRBJ1-2	TGTGCCAGCAGGAACGAAGACAGGACTGGCGGCTACACCTTC	CASRNEDRTGGYTF
NA	TRBV11-1	NA	TRBJ1-1	TGTGCCAGCAATGAACGGCCGGGAAGAGACACTGAAGCTTTCTTT	CASNERPGRDTEAFF
TRBD1	TRBV27	NA	TRBJ1-2	TGTGCCAGCAGTTTATCGGGCGTAGGGGGCCCCGGGTATGGCTACACCTTC	CASSLSGVGGPGYGYTF
NA	TRBV5-1	few	TRBJ1-5	TGCGCCAGCAGCTCTGGACAAGTCAATCAGCCCCAGCATTTT	CASSSGQVNQPQHF
TRBD1	TRBV2	NA	TRBJ2-7	TGTGCCAGCAAGAGGGACAGCACCTACGAGCAGTACTTC	CASKRDSTYEQYF
NA	TRBV3-1/TRBV3-2	NA	TRBJ1-5	TGTGCCAGCAGCCAAGAGGGGCAGTCAAATCAGCCCCAGCATTTT	CASSQEGQSNQPQHF
NA	TRBV21-1	NA	TRBJ1-6	TGTGCCAGCAGCGCGCGGACAGGGGGCAAGAGACGGGTACCCCTCCACTTT	CASSARTGGKRRVPLHF
NA	TRBV4-3	NA	TRBJ1-5	TGCGCCAGCAGCCAAGAGGCGGTACTACAGCCCCAGCATTTT	CASSQEAVLQPQHF
NA	TRBV30	NA	TRBJ1-3	TGTGCCTGGAGGCCGAGCTCTGGAAACACCATATATTTT	CAWRPSSGNTIYF
NA	TRBV20-1	NA	TRBJ2-5	TGCAGTGCTAGTTGGGGAGCCCAAGAGACCCAGTACTTC	CSASWGAQETQYF
TRBD2	TRBV7-3	NA	TRBJ2-5	TGTGCCAGCAGCTTAGCAGGGACTAGCGGGGGACAAGAGACCCAGTACTTC	CASSLAGTSGGQETQYF
NA	TRBV7-9	once	TRBJ1-3	TGTGCCAGCAGCTTAGAACAGGTATCTGGAAACACCATATATTTT	CASSLEQVSGNTIYF
TRBD1	TRBV5-1	NA	TRBJ2-5	TGCGCCAGCAGCTTTGGGACAGCCCAAGAGACCCAGTACTTC	CASSFGTAQETQYF
NA	TRBV18	NA	TRBJ1-2	TGTGCCAGCTCACCTCGGGGGGCTGAGGGCTACACCTTC	CASSPRGAEGYTF
TRBD1	TRBV19	NA	TRBJ1-2	TGTGCCAGTAGTATACGGACAGGCAACTATGGCTACACCTTC	CASSIRTGNYGYTF
NA	TRBV4-3	once	TRBJ2-7	TGCGCCAGCAGCCGCACCCGGGACACCTACGAGCAGTACTTC	CASSRTRDTYEQYF
NA	TRBV19	NA	TRBJ1-5	TGTGCCAGTAGCTCTGGGGGAGGCGAGAGGCCCCAGCATTTT	CASSSGGGERPQHF
NA	TRBV19	NA	TRBJ1-6	TGTGCCAGTAAGGAACAGCCTAATAATTCACCCCTCCACTTT	CASKEQPNNSPLHF
TRBD2	TRBV5-6	NA	TRBJ2-1	TGTGCCAGCAGCTTGGGGACTAGCGGGGGGGCATACAATGAGCAGTTCTTC	CASSLGTSGGAYNEQFF
TRBD1	TRBV27	once	TRBJ1-1	TGTGCCAGCAGTTTTCTACCAAGCAGGGGGCCCACTGAAGCTTTCTTT	CASSFLPSRGPTEAFF
NA	TRBV3-1/TRBV3-2	NA	TRBJ1-2	TGTGCCAGCAGCCAAGTAGTTCAAACCTATGGCTACACCTTC	CASSQVVQTYGYTF
NA	TRBV30	once	TRBJ2-5	TGTGCCTGGAGTGTAAAAGCACCTCTAAAAGAGACCCAGTACTTC	CAWSVKAPLKETQYF
NA	TRBV7-8	NA	TRBJ2-7	TGTGCCAGCAGCTTAGGGACAAATACCTACGAGCAGTACTTC	CASSLGTNTYEQYF
NA	TRBV7-9	NA	TRBJ2-1	TGTGCCAGCAGCTTAGGCGACAAGGGGGTTTACAATGAGCAGTTCTTC	CASSLGDKGVYNEQFF
NA	TRBV27	NA	TRBJ1-2	TGTGCCAGCAGTTTGGGGGCGCTAGGAGGCTACACCTTC	CASSLGALGGYTF